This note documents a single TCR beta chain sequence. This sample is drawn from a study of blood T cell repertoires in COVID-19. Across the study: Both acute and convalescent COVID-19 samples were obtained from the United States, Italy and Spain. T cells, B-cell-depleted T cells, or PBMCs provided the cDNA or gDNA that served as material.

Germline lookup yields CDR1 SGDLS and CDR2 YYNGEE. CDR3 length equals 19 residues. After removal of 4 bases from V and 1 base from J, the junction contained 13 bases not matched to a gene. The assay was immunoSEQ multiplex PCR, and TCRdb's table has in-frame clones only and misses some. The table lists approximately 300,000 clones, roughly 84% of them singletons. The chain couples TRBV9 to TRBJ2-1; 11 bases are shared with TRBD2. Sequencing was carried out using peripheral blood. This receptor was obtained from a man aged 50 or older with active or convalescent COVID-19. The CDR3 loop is CASSSHLAGGRISYNEQFF. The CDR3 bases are TGTGCCAGCAGCTCTCATCTAGCGGGAGGCCGGATTTCCTACAATGAGCAGTTCTTC. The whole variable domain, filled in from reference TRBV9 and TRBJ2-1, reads DSGVTQTPKHLITATGQRVTLRCSPRSGDLSVYWYQQSLDQGLQFLIQYYNGEERAKGNILERFSAQQFPDLHSELNLSSLELGDSALYFCASSSHLAGGRISYNEQFFGPGTRLTVL.